The source of this T cell receptor (beta chain) is a study of Tregs in tolerant kidney transplant recipients. General observations from the study: Biological reproducibility was not directly addressed in this study. Findings come from small patient numbers and require larger validation. Tregs expanded with activated donor B cells seemed most donor-specific.

Assay: immunoSEQ multiplex PCR; the TCRdb copy retains only in-frame clones and omits some. The table lists roughly 250,000 clones, approximately 84% of them singletons. About this clone itself: No antigen is known for it.

Thawed PBMCs were FACS-sorted into unstimulated CD4+CD25+CD127- regulatory T cells, CD4+CD25- non-regulatory cells, CD4 and CD8 cells. Germline V gene data show CDR1 as SQVTM and CDR2 as ANQGSEA. V lost 3 bases, J lost 2 bases, and 3 bases stayed unmatched. The CDR3 is made up of 13 amino acids. The sequenced sample consisted of CD4+ T cells from blood. The J gene is TRBJ2-5, the V gene TRBV29-1; 7 positions match TRBD1. The clonotype comes from a human donor in good health. CDR3 in DNA: TGCAGCGTTGAGACAGGGATGCAAGAGACCCAGTACTTC. Amino acid sequence: CSVETGMQETQYF.